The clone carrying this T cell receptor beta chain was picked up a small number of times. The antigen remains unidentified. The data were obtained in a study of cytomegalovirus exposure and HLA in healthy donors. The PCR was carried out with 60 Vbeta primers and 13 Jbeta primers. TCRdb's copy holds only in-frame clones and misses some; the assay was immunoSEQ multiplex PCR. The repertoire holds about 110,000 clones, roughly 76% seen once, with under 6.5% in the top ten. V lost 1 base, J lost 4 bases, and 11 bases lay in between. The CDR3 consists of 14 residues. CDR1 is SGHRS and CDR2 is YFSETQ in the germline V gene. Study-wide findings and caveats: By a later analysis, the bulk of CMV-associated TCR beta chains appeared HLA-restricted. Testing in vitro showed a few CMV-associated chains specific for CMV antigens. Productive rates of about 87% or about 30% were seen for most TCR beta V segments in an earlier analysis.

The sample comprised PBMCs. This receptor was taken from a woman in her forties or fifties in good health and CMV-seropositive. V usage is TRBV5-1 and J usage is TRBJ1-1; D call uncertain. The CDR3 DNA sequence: TGCGCCAGCAGCTTGACGGGGTTTGGCACTGAAGCTTTCTTT. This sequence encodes CASSLTGFGTEAFF. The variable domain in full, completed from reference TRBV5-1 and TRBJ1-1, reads KAGVTQTPRYLIKTRGQQVTLSCSPISGHRSVSWYQQTPGQGLQFLFEYFSETQRNKGNFPGRFSGRQFSNSRSEMNVSTLELGDSALYLCASSLTGFGTEAFFGQGTRLTVV.